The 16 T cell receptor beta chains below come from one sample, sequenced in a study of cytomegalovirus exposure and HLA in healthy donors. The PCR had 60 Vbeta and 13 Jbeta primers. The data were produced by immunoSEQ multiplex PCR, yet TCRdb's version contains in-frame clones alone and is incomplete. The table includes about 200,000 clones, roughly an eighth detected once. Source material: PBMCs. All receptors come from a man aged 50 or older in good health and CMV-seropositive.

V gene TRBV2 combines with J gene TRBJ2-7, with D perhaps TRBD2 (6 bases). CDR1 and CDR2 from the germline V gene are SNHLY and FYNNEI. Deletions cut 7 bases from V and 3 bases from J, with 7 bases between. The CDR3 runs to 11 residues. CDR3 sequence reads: CASMGGYEQYV. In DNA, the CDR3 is TGTGCCAGCATGGGAGGCTACGAGCAGTACGTC.

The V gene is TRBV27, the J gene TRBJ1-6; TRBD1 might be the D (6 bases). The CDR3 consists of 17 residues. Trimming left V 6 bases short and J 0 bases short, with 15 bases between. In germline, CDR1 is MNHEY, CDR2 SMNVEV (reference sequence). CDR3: CASRTNRASSYNSPLHF. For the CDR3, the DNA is TGTGCCAGCAGAACAAACAGGGCAAGCTCCTATAATTCACCCCTCCACTTT.

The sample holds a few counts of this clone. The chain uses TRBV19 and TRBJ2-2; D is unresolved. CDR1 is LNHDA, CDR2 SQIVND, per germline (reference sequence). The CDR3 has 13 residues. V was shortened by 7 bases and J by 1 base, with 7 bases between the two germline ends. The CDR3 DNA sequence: TGTGCCAGTATTTCAGGGAACACCGGGGAGCTGTTTTTT. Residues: CASISGNTGELFF.

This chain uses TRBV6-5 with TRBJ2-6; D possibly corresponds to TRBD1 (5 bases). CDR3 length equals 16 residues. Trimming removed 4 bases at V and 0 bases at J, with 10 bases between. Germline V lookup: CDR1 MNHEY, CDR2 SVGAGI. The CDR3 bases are TGTGCCAGCAGTTCTCGACAGACCTCTGGGGCCAACGTCCTGACTTTC. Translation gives CASSSRQTSGANVLTF.

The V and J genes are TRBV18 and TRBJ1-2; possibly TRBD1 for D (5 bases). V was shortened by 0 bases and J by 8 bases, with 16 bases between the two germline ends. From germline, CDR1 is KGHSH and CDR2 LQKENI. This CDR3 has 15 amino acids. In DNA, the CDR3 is TGTGCCAGCTCACCACCATCCAGGGCACAAGGAGGCTACACCTTC. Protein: CASSPPSRAQGGYTF.

The chain's CDR3 is CASSQVPGSNTEAFF. The CDR3 DNA sequence: TGCGCCAGCAGCCAAGTACCAGGATCGAACACTGAAGCTTTCTTT. The chain uses TRBV4-3 and TRBJ1-1; D uncertain. Germline loops: CDR1 LGHNA, CDR2 YSLEER. This CDR3 has 15 residues. Trimming took off 1 base at V and 1 base at J, with 10 bases between the two ends.

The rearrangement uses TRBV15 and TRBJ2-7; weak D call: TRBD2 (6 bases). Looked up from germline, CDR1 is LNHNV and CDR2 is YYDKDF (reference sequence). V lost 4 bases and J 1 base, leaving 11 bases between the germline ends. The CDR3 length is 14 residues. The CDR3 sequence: CATSMGLTSYEQYV. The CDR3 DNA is TGTGCCACCAGCATGGGACTGACGTCCTACGAGCAGTACGTC.

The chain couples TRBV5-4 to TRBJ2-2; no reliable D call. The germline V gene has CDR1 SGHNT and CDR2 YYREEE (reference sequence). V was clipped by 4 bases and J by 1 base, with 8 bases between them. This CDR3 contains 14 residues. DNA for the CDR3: TGTGCCAGCAGCCCCTTATTGAACACCGGGGAGCTGTTTTTT. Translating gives CASSPLLNTGELFF. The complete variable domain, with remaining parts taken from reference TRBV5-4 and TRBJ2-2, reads ETGVTQSPTHLIKTRGQQVTLRCSSQSGHNTVSWYQQALGQGPQFIFQYYREEENGRGNFPPRFSGLQFPNYSSELNVNALELDDSALYLCASSPLLNTGELFFGEGSRLTVL.

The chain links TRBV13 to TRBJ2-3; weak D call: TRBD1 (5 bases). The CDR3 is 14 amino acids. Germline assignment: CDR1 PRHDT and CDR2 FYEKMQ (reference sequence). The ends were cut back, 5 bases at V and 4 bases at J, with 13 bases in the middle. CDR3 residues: CASSKRGTADTQYF. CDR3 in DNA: TGTGCCAGCAGCAAAAGGGGTACGGCAGATACGCAGTATTTT.

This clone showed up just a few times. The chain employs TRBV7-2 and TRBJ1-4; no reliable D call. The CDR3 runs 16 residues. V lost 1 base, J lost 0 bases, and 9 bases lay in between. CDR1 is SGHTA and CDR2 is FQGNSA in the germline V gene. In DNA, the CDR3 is TGTGCCAGCAGCTTAGTAGATACTCCAACTAATGAAAAACTGTTTTTT. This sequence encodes CASSLVDTPTNEKLFF.

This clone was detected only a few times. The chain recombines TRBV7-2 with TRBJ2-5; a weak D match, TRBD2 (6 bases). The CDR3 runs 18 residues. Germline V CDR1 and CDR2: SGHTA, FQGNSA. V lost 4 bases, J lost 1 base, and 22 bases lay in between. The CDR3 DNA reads TGTGCCAGCAGCTCAGGGAGAGGAGGGTCACCAATCCAAGAGACCCAGTACTTC. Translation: CASSSGRGGSPIQETQYF.

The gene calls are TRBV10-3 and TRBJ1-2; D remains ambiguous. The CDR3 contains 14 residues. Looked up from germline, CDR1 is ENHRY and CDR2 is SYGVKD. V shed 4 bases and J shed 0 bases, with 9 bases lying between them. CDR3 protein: CAISAQVANYGYTF. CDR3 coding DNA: TGTGCCATCAGTGCCCAGGTGGCTAACTATGGCTACACCTTC.

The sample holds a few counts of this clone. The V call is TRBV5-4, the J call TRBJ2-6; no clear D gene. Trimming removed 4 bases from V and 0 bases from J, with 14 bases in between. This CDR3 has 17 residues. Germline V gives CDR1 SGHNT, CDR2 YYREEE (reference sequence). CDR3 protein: CASSPSQHRSGANVLTF. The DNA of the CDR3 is TGTGCCAGCAGCCCATCTCAACATCGCTCTGGGGCCAACGTCCTGACTTTC. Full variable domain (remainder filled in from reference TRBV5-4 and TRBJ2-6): ETGVTQSPTHLIKTRGQQVTLRCSSQSGHNTVSWYQQALGQGPQFIFQYYREEENGRGNFPPRFSGLQFPNYSSELNVNALELDDSALYLCASSPSQHRSGANVLTFGAGSRLTVL.

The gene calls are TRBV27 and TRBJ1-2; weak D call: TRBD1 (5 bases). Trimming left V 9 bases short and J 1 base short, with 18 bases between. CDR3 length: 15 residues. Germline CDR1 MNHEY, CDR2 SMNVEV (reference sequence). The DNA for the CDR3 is TGTGCCAGTGCGGGACGGGAAGTTCTTAACTATGGCTACACCTTC. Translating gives CASAGREVLNYGYTF.

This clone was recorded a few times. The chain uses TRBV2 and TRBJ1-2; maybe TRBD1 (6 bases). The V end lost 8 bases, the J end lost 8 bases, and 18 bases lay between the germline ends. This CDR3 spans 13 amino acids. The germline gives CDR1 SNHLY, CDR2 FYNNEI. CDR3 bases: TGTGCCAGCTCTTTCAGGGGCGAGCAAGGCTACACCTTC. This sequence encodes CASSFRGEQGYTF.

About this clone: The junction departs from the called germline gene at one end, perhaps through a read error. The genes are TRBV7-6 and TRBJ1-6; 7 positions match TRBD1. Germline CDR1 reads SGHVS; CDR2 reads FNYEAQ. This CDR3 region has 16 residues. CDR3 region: CASRLGGSTYNSPLHF. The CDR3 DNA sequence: TGTGCCAGCAGATTAGGGGGCAGCACCTATAATTCACCCCTCCACTTT.